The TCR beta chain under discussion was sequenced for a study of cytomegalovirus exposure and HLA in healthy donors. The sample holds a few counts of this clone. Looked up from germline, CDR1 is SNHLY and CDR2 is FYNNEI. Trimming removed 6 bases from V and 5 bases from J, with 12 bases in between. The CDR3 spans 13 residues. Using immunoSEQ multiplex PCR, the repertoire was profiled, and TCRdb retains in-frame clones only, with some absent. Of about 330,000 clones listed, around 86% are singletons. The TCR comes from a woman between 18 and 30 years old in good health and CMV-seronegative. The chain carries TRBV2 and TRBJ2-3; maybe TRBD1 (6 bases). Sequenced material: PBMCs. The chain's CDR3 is CASRDSGVDTQYF. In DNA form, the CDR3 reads TGTGCCAGCAGGGATTCAGGGGTAGATACGCAGTATTTT.